The rows below give T cell receptor beta chains drawn from one sample of a study of beta chain features in type 1 diabetes. The data were produced by immunoSEQ multiplex PCR, yet TCRdb's version contains in-frame clones alone and is incomplete. The table lists 300,000 or so clones, approximately 13% of them singletons. Sequenced sample: naive CD4+ T cells from blood. These receptors all come from a woman between 18 and 29 years old with type 1 diabetes. Each CDR3 is given with its conserved first and last residue. Fields, in order: CDR3 DNA, CDR3 protein, V gene, clone size, J gene, CDR3 length, D gene. D genes are given only for firm matches. Rows may omit the clone size; those that give it use once, few, many or a size class.

TGTGCCTGGAGCCCGGGTTATCAGCCCCAGCATTTT,CAWSPGYQPQHF,TRBV30,NA,TRBJ1-5,12,NA
TGTGCCACCAGCAGAGAAGTTCGGAAAGGGGGCACAGATACGCAGTATTTT,CATSREVRKGGTDTQYF,TRBV15,few,TRBJ2-3,17,NA
TGCGCCAGCAGCTTGGCTGCGGGAGCGGTAGGTGAGCAGTTCTTC,CASSLAAGAVGEQFF,TRBV5-1,few,TRBJ2-1,15,TRBD2
TGTGCCTGGGGGCCGTCTGTAATAGAGACCCAGTACTTC,CAWGPSVIETQYF,TRBV30,few,TRBJ2-5,13,NA
TGCGCCAGCAGCAGACGCCGGGACTACAATGAGCAGTTCTTC,CASSRRRDYNEQFF,TRBV4-3,NA,TRBJ2-1,14,NA
TGTGCCTGGAGTGTTCCTCTGAGAGTATTTCATGAAGCTTTCTTT,CAWSVPLRVFHEAFF,TRBV30,few,TRBJ1-1,15,NA
TGTGCCAGTAGTATCCTGGGACTCCGGGACAGGCTCACAGATACGCAGTATTTT,CASSILGLRDRLTDTQYF,TRBV19,few,TRBJ2-3,18,TRBD1
TGCGCCAGCAGCTCCCCTCCGGGATACTATGGCTACACCTTC,CASSSPPGYYGYTF,TRBV5-1,few,TRBJ1-2,14,NA
TGTGCCAGCAGTCCCCCGGTTTTGGAGACCCAGTACTTC,CASSPPVLETQYF,TRBV28,NA,TRBJ2-5,13,NA
TGCGCCAGCAGCCAAGAATTGAGCGGGAGTTTCGATGAGCAGTTCTTC,CASSQELSGSFDEQFF,TRBV4-1,NA,TRBJ2-1,16,TRBD2
TGTGCCAGCAGCCCGACAGCAATTAGCAATCAGCCCCAGCATTTT,CASSPTAISNQPQHF,TRBV7-2,few,TRBJ1-5,15,NA
TGCGCCAGCAGCCGCCGACCGGGACAGGGACAAGAGACCCAGTACTTC,CASSRRPGQGQETQYF,TRBV4-3,NA,TRBJ2-5,16,TRBD1
TGTGCCAGCAGCTTAGGACAGGGAGTGGGAGAGACCCAGTACTTC,CASSLGQGVGETQYF,TRBV13,NA,TRBJ2-5,15,NA
TGTGCCAGCAGTTTATCCGGAGGCCGCGACACCGGGGAGCTGTTTTTT,CASSLSGGRDTGELFF,TRBV28,NA,TRBJ2-2,16,NA
TGTGCCAGCAGCTTAAGTCACAGCTATGGCTACACCTTC,CASSLSHSYGYTF,TRBV7-2,NA,TRBJ1-2,13,NA
TGCGCCAGCAGCTTGGAGCCGAATAGCAATCAGCCCCAGCATTTT,CASSLEPNSNQPQHF,TRBV5-1,few,TRBJ1-5,15,NA
TGTGCCAGCTCACTCGGAAAGGGCAGGGGATCGCGTGAAAAACTGTTTTTT,CASSLGKGRGSREKLFF,TRBV18,few,TRBJ1-4,17,NA
TGTGCCAGCTCACCATCCCAGACTAGCGGGATGGGGGAGCAGTACTTC,CASSPSQTSGMGEQYF,TRBV18,few,TRBJ2-7,16,TRBD2
TGTGCCATCAGTGAGTCCCGCCAGGGCGTTAACTATGGCTACACCTTC,CAISESRQGVNYGYTF,TRBV10-3,few,TRBJ1-2,16,NA
TGCAGCGTTGAAGACGGTGCTCAAGAGACCCAGTACTTC,CSVEDGAQETQYF,TRBV29-1,few,TRBJ2-5,13,NA
TGCGCCAGCAGCTTTGTGGCAGGGGGCATCGGTGAGCAGTTCTTC,CASSFVAGGIGEQFF,TRBV5-1,NA,TRBJ2-1,15,TRBD1
TGTGCCAGTAGTCGGACAGGGCTACCCTACAATGAGCAGTTCTTC,CASSRTGLPYNEQFF,TRBV19,few,TRBJ2-1,15,TRBD1
TGTGCCAGTAGTACCGGGACAGGGGGAGAAAAACTGTTTTTT,CASSTGTGGEKLFF,TRBV19,few,TRBJ1-4,14,TRBD1
TGTGCCAGTAGTATTGGGACAGCCCAAGAGACCCAGTACTTC,CASSIGTAQETQYF,TRBV19,NA,TRBJ2-5,14,TRBD1
TGCAGCGCTGGGACAGGGATTGGCTACACCTTC,CSAGTGIGYTF,TRBV29-1,NA,TRBJ1-2,11,TRBD1
TGTGCCAGCAGCTTTAGACAGGGAAGGGAGACCCAGTACTTC,CASSFRQGRETQYF,TRBV5-4,few,TRBJ2-5,14,TRBD1
TGCGCCAGCAGCCAAGATGAAGCGGGAGGGTACAATGAGCAGTTCTTC,CASSQDEAGGYNEQFF,TRBV4-1,NA,TRBJ2-1,16,TRBD2
TGCGCCAGCAGCCAAGTGGACAGATACAATGAGCAGTTCTTC,CASSQVDRYNEQFF,TRBV4-1,few,TRBJ2-1,14,NA
TGTGCCATCAGTGAGCCAAACCTCGGGACTGGCAACAATGAGCAGTTCTTC,CAISEPNLGTGNNEQFF,TRBV10-3,NA,TRBJ2-1,17,NA
TGTGCCAGCAGTTACTCTTCGCGGGGTATGGAAGCTTTCTTT,CASSYSSRGMEAFF,TRBV6-5,NA,TRBJ1-1,14,NA
TGTGCCAGCAGCCCACCGCTAAGGGGACTAGCGGGCAGGGGGGATGAGCAGTTCTTC,CASSPPLRGLAGRGDEQFF,TRBV7-9,NA,TRBJ2-1,19,TRBD2
TGCGCCAGCAGTCTCGTCGGGCTAGCGGGAGTAGGTGATACGCAGTATTTT,CASSLVGLAGVGDTQYF,TRBV4-1,NA,TRBJ2-3,17,TRBD2
TGTGCCAGCAGCTTTGGTTCGGGAGCCTACGAGCAGTACTTC,CASSFGSGAYEQYF,TRBV7-9,few,TRBJ2-7,14,NA
TGTGCCTGGAGCGAAGGACTAGCGCAGCAGTTCTTC,CAWSEGLAQQFF,TRBV30,few,TRBJ2-1,12,TRBD2
TGTGCCAGTAGTATAAATGGGGCTAGCGGATCCTACGAGCAGTACTTC,CASSINGASGSYEQYF,TRBV19,NA,TRBJ2-7,16,TRBD2
TGTGCCAGCAGTGCCCCCGGGGGAAAGGAAACCTTC,CASSAPGGKETF,TRBV25-1,NA,TRBJ1-2,12,NA
TGTGCCTGGAGTGCACGCGGGAGAGGCTACGAGCAGTACTTC,CAWSARGRGYEQYF,TRBV30,NA,TRBJ2-7,14,TRBD2
TGTGCCAGCAGCGTAGCAGGGAAAAATGAAAAACTGTTTTTT,CASSVAGKNEKLFF,TRBV9,few,TRBJ1-4,14,NA
TGTGCCACGACCCGGGGTCGGGGGAGCGGGAGCCTGAATGAGCAGTTCTTC,CATTRGRGSGSLNEQFF,TRBV28,NA,TRBJ2-1,17,TRBD2
TGTGCCAGCAGCTTCTCGGGACAACGCAACACCGGGGAGCTGTTTTTT,CASSFSGQRNTGELFF,TRBV7-9,NA,TRBJ2-2,16,NA
TGTGCCAGCTCATCCCAGAACTCTGGGGCCAACGTCCTGACTTTC,CASSSQNSGANVLTF,TRBV18,NA,TRBJ2-6,15,NA
TGCGCCAGCAGCTTACTTTGGGGGGACACAGATACGCAGTATTTT,CASSLLWGDTDTQYF,TRBV5-1,NA,TRBJ2-3,15,NA